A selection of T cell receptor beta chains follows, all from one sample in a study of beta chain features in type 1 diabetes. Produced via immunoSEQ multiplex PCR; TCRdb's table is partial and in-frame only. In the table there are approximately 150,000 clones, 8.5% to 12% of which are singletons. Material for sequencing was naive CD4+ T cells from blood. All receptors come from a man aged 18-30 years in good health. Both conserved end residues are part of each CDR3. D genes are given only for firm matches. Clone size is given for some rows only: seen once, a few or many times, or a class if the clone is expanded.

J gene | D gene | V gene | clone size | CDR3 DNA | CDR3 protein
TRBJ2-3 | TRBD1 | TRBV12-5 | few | TGTGCTAGTGGGTCAGGGGGCCTAGAAGATACGCAGTATTTT | CASGSGGLEDTQYF
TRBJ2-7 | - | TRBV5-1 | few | TGCGCCAGCAGTCAACCAGGGACAATGCACATCGAGCAGTACTTC | CASSQPGTMHIEQYF
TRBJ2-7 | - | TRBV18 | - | TGTGCCAGCTCAGCCACACAGGGGACTTACGAGCAGTACTTC | CASSATQGTYEQYF
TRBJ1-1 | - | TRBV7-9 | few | TGTGCCAGCAGCTTAGGTCTGGGGCGTAACACTGAAGCTTTCTTT | CASSLGLGRNTEAFF
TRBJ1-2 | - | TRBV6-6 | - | TGTGCCAGCAGTTACGATTCGGGGTCAAACTATGGCTACACCTTC | CASSYDSGSNYGYTF
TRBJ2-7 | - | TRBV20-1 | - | TGCAGTGCTAGCGACTTCTACGAGCAGTACTTC | CSASDFYEQYF
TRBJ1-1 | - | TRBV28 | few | TGTGCCAGCAGTTTAAGGGGTTTATGGCGCACTGAAGCTTTCTTT | CASSLRGLWRTEAFF
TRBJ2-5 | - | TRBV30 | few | TGTGCCTGGGACGGTCAGGGGGGCCAGTACTTC | CAWDGQGGQYF
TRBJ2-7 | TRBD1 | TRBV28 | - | TGTGCCAGCAGTTTAGGGGCTGCAGGGGGCTCCTACGAGCAGTACTTC | CASSLGAAGGSYEQYF
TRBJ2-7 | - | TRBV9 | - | TGTGCCAGCAGCGTAGAAGGGACTGGAGAGCAGTACTTC | CASSVEGTGEQYF
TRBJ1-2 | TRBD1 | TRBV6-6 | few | TGTGCCAGCAGTCGCGGGACAGGGAACTATGGCTACACCTTC | CASSRGTGNYGYTF
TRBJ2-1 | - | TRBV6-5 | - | TGTGCCAGCAGTTACAGCGTGGCAATAAGTGAGCAGTTCTTC | CASSYSVAISEQFF
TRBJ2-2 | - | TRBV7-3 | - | TGTGCCAGCAGCTCAGTGGGGGGCGGGGAGCTGTTTTTT | CASSSVGGGELFF
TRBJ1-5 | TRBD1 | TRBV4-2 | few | TGTGCCAGCAGCCAAGAACAGGGGAATCAGCCCCAGCATTTT | CASSQEQGNQPQHF
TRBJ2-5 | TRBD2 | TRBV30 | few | TGTGCCTGGAGTGGGGGGGGGTACGGGACCCAGTACTTC | CAWSGGGYGTQYF
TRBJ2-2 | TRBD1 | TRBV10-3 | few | TGTGCCATCAGCGCCATCCTCCGGGACAGTAACACCGGGGAGCTGTTTTTT | CAISAILRDSNTGELFF
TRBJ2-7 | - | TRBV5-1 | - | TGCGCCAGCAGCTTGGACTCCGACAAACGGCGCGCGCAGTACTTC | CASSLDSDKRRAQYF
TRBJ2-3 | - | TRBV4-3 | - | TGCGCCAGCAGCCAAGATTTTAGCGGCTTGGGGGATACGCAGTATTTT | CASSQDFSGLGDTQYF
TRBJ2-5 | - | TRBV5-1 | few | TGCGCCAGCAGCTTGGACGCAAGGAGGCAAGAGACCCAGTACTTC | CASSLDARRQETQYF
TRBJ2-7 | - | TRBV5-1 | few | TGCGCCAGCAGCTTACTAGTGAGCTCCTACGAGCAGTACTTC | CASSLLVSSYEQYF
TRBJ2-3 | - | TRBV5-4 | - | TGTGCCAGCAGCTTGGCCAACCGTGGACAGAGCACAGATACGCAGTATTTT | CASSLANRGQSTDTQYF
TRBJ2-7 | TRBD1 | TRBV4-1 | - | TGCGCCAGCAGCCAGACGACAGGGGCCCAATACGAGCAGTACTTC | CASSQTTGAQYEQYF
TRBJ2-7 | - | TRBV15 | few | TGTGCCACCAGCAGAACAGGGACCTACGAGCAGTACTTC | CATSRTGTYEQYF
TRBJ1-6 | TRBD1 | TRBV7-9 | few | TGTGCCAGCAGCGATGACAGGGCTTATTCACCCCTCCACTTT | CASSDDRAYSPLHF
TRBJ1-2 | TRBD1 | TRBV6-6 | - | TGTGCCAGCAGGGGACAGGGGGCCCACTATGGCTACACCTTC | CASRGQGAHYGYTF
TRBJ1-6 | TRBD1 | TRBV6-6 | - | TGTGCCAGCAGCCCGACAGGGGGCATCTATAATTCACCCCTCCACTTT | CASSPTGGIYNSPLHF
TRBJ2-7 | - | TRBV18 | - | TGTGCCAGCTCATCAATAGACAGATCCAGTATCTACGAGCAGTACTTC | CASSSIDRSSIYEQYF
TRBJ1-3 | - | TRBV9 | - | TGTGCCAGCAGCGCCCAGGTCTCTGGAAACACCATATATTTT | CASSAQVSGNTIYF
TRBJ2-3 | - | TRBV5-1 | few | TGCGCCAGCAGCTTTTTTCCAGGGGGGACTAGCACAGATACGCAGTATTTT | CASSFFPGGTSTDTQYF
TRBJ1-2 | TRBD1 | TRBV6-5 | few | TGTGCCAGCAGCACAGGAAGACAGGGGGCAAATGGCTACACCTTC | CASSTGRQGANGYTF
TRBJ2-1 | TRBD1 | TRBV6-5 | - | TGTGCCAGCAGTTACTCCGACAGGGAAAACAATGAGCAGTTCTTC | CASSYSDRENNEQFF
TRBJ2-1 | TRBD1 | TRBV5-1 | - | TGCGCCAGCAGCTTGGGACAGGGAAAAAGTTCCTACAATGAGCAGTTCTTC | CASSLGQGKSSYNEQFF
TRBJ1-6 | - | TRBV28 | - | TGTGCCAGCAGTCCCGGGATAGGGGGTTCACCCCTCCACTTT | CASSPGIGGSPLHF
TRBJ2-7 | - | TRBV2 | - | TGTGCCAGCAGTGCGCAGGCCTACGAGCAGTACTTC | CASSAQAYEQYF
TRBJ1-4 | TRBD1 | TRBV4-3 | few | TGCGCCAGCAGCCGCACCCTGCCGGGACAGGGGGCTGAAAAACTGTTTTTT | CASSRTLPGQGAEKLFF
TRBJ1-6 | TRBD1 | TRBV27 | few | TGTGCCAGCAGTGTACAGGGGGCCTCCTATAATTCACCCCTCCACTTT | CASSVQGASYNSPLHF
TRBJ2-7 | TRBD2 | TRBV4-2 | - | TGTGCCAGCAGCCAAGGGGTTGGCGGGGGGGATTACGAGCAGTACTTC | CASSQGVGGGDYEQYF
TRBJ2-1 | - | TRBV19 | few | TGTGCCAGTAGTACTACCGGGACATCCTACAATGAGCAGTTCTTC | CASSTTGTSYNEQFF
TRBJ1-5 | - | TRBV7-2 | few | TGTGCCAGCAGCTTAGAATCTACAGGCAATCAGCCCCAGCATTTT | CASSLESTGNQPQHF
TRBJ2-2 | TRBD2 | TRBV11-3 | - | TGTGCCAGCAGCTTATATCGCGGGGGGAAGAACACCGGGGAGCTGTTTTTT | CASSLYRGGKNTGELFF
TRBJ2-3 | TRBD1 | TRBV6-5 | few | TGTGCCAGCAGTTACTCGTACAGGGGGACAGATACGCAGTATTTT | CASSYSYRGTDTQYF
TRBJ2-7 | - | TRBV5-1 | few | TGCGCCAGCAGCTTACAGGGTGGGAGCTCCTACGAGCAGTACTTC | CASSLQGGSSYEQYF
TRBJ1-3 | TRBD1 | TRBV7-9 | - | TGTGCCAGCAGCCTCCGACAGGGTGTCTCTGGAAACACCATATATTTT | CASSLRQGVSGNTIYF
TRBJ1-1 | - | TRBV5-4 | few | TGTGCCAGCAGCTTGTTACAGGGGAACACTGAAGCTTTCTTT | CASSLLQGNTEAFF
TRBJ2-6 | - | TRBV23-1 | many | TGCGCCAGCAGTTCCGTGGGGGCCAACGTCCTGACTTTC | CASSSVGANVLTF
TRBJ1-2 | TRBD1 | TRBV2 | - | TGTGCCAGCAGTGAGGGACAGAACTATGGCTACACCTTC | CASSEGQNYGYTF
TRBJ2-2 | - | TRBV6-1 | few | TGTGCCAGCTCTTCGGGGGAGCCCGGGGAGCTGTTTTTT | CASSSGEPGELFF
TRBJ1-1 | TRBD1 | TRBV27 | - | TGTGCCAGCACTTTAACAGGGACAGTAAACACTGAAGCTTTCTTT | CASTLTGTVNTEAFF
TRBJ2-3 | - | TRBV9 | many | TGTGCCAGCAGCGGGGGTTTACGGGACACAGATACGCAGTATTTT | CASSGGLRDTDTQYF
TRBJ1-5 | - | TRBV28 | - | TGTGCCAGCAGGATCAGGGGTAATCAGCCCCAGCATTTT | CASRIRGNQPQHF
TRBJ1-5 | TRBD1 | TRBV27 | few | TGTGCCAGCAGCTACAGGGGCTTCAATCAGCCCCAGCATTTT | CASSYRGFNQPQHF
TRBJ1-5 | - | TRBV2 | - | TGTGCCAGCAGTGAAAGCAGGGGTGGGCAGCCCCAGCATTTT | CASSESRGGQPQHF
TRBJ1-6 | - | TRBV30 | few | TGTGCCTGGAGGCGGACAGCGGGAAATTCACCCCTCCACTTT | CAWRRTAGNSPLHF
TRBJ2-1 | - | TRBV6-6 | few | TGTGCCAGCAGTTACAGAGGGCCGAATGAGCAGTTCTTC | CASSYRGPNEQFF
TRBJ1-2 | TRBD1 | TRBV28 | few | TGTGCCAGCAGTTTATCGACAGGGGGCGCGAGTGGCTACACCTTC | CASSLSTGGASGYTF
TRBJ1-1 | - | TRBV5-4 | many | TGTGCCAGCAGCCCTAGAGCAGGGAAGGGTGAAGCTTTCTTT | CASSPRAGKGEAFF
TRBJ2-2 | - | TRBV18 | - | TGTGCCAGCTCTCCAAACGACAGACCGGGGGAGCTGTTTTTT | CASSPNDRPGELFF
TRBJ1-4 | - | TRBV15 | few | TGTGCCACCAGCAGAGTGGAGCCGAGGCGGGGAGAAAAACTGTTTTTT | CATSRVEPRRGEKLFF
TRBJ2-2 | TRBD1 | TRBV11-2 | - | TGTGCCAGCAGCCCGCGACAGGGGGCGAACACCGGGGAGCTGTTTTTT | CASSPRQGANTGELFF